Listed here are 3 T cell receptor beta chains from one sample, sequenced in a study of response to subunit inactivated influenza vaccine. TCRdb reprocessed the RT-PCR reads via MiXCR and lists one record per CDR3 protein. The sample contains under 850,000 distinct CDR3 sequences, 15% to 20% of which appear only once. The sequencing used PBMCs from blood, collected about 5 days after vaccination. These receptors all come from a man aged 50-60 years who received an inactivated influenza vaccine.

A note on this clonotype: Given a much more abundant clone one base away, this may be a read error. The chain carries TRBV11-2 and TRBJ2-7; D is tentatively TRBD1 or TRBD2 (5 bases each). V was pared by 4 bases and J by 4 bases, with 8 bases between. This CDR3 has 12 residues. Germline V gene sequence: CDR1 SGHAT, CDR2 FQNNGV. The CDR3, as DNA: TGTGCCAGCAGCTGGGACGTATACGAGCAGTACTTC. It specifies CASSWDVYEQYF.

As DNA, the CDR3 is TGCGCCAGCAGCGGCGGACTAGCGGGTCGGGTCGAGACCCAGTACTTC. It encodes CASSGGLAGRVETQYF. This chain joins TRBV5-1 and TRBJ2-5; the match to TRBD2 covers 11 bases. Per germline, CDR1 SGHRS and CDR2 YFSETQ. J lost 5 bases, V lost 4 bases, and 10 bases had no gene match. The CDR3 has 16 residues.

This chain links TRBV7-2 with TRBJ1-1, with D possibly TRBD1 on 5 matching bases. Germline CDR1 reads SGHTA; CDR2 reads FQGNSA. This CDR3 spans 14 amino acids. The ends were cut back, 0 bases at V and 5 bases at J, with 10 bases in the middle. The CDR3 sequence is CASSLAGWGTEAFF. CDR3 nucleotides: TGTGCCAGCAGCTTAGCAGGGTGGGGGACTGAAGCTTTCTTT.